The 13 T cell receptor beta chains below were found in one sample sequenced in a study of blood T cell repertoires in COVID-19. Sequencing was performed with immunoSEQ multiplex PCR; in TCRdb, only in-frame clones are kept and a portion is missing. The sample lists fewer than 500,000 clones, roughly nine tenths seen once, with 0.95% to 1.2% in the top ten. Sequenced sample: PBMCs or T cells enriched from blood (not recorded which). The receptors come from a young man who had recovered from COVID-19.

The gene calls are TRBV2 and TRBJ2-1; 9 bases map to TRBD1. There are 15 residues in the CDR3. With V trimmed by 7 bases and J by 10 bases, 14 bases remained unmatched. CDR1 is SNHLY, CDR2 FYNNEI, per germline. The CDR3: CASITGGAGGREQFF. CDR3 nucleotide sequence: TGTGCCAGCATTACAGGGGGCGCGGGCGGTCGGGAGCAGTTCTTC.

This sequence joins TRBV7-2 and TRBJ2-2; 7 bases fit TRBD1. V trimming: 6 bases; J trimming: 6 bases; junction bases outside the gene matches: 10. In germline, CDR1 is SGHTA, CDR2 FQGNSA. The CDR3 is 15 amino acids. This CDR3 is CASSLQGWFPGELFF. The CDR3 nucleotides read TGTGCCAGCAGTTTACAGGGGTGGTTTCCCGGGGAGCTGTTTTTT. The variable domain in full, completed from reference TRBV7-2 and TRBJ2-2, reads GAGVSQSPSNKVTEKGKDVELRCDPISGHTALYWYRQSLGQGLEFLIYFQGNSAPDKSGLPSDRFSAERTGGSVSTLTIQRTQQEDSAVYLCASSLQGWFPGELFFGEGSRLTVL.

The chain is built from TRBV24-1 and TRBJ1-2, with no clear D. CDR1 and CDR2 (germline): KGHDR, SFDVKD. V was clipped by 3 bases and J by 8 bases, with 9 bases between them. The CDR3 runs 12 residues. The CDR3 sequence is CATSDGDDGYTF. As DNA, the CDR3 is TGTGCCACCAGTGATGGAGACGACGGCTACACCTTC.

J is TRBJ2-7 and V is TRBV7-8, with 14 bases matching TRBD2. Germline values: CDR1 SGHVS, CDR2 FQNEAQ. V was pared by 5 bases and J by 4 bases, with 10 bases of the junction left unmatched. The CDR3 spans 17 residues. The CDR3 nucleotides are TGTGCCAGCAGCCGTGGACTAGCGGGAGGACGAGGTTACGAGCAGTACTTC. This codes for CASSRGLAGGRGYEQYF.

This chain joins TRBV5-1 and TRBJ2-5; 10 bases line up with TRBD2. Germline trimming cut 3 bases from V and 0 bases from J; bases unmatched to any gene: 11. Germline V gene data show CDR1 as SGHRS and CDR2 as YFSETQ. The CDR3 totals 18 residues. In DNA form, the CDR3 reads TGCGCCAGCAGCTCCCTCCCCGGACTAGCGGAGTACCAAGAGACCCAGTACTTC. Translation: CASSSLPGLAEYQETQYF.

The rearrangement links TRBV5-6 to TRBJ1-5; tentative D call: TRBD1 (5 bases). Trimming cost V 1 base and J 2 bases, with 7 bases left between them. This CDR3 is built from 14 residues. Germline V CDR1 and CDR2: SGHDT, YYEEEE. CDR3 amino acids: CASSLLQGNQPQHF. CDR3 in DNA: TGTGCCAGCAGCTTGTTACAGGGCAATCAGCCCCAGCATTTT.

In DNA form, the CDR3 reads TGTGCCAGCAGTTTCGACAGAACAGATACGCAGTATTTT. Encoded protein: CASSFDRTDTQYF. V and J are TRBV2 and TRBJ2-3, with a weak D call TRBD1 (5 bases). CDR1 is SNHLY and CDR2 is FYNNEI in the germline V gene. V was shortened by 5 bases and J by 3 bases, with 9 bases between the two germline ends. This CDR3 has 13 amino acids.

The CDR3 DNA is TGTGCCAGCAGCTCAGGACCTACTAGTAACTCCTACGAGCAGTACTTC. Its protein is CASSSGPTSNSYEQYF. This rearrangement joins TRBV7-9 to TRBJ2-7; possibly TRBD2 for D (5 bases). Trimming pared 4 bases from V and 0 bases from J, leaving 16 bases between. The CDR3 consists of 16 residues. Germline CDR1 reads SEHNR; CDR2 reads FQNEAQ (reference sequence).

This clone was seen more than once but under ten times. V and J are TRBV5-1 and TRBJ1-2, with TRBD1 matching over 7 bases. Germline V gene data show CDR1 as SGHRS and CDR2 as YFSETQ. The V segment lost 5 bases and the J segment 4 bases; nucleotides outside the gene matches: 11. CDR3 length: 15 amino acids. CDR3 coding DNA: TGCGCCAGCAGTTCGCCCCCGACAGGGAGCTATGGCTACACCTTC. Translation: CASSSPPTGSYGYTF.

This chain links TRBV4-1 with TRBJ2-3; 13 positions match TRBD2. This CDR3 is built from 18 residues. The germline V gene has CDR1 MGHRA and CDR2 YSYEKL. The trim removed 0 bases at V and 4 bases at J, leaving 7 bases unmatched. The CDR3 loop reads CASSQDILAGGLPDTQYF. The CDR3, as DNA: TGCGCCAGCAGCCAAGATATACTAGCGGGAGGGCTACCAGATACGCAGTATTTT.

CDR3 region: CAMAQRGDEQFF. DNA for the CDR3: TGTGCCATGGCACAAAGGGGCGATGAGCAGTTCTTC. The chain is built from TRBV10-3 and TRBJ2-1, with D possibly TRBD1 on 5 matching bases. CDR3 length: 12 residues. From germline, CDR1 is ENHRY and CDR2 SYGVKD. The ends were cut back, 9 bases at V and 8 bases at J, with 14 bases in the middle.

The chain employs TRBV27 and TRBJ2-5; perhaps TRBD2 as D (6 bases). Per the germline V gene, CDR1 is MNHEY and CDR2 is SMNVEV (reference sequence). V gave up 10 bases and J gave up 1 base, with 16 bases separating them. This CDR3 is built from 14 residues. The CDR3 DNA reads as TGTGCCACTGGGGCCCGGGGAGGCCAAGAGACCCAGTACTTC. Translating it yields CATGARGGQETQYF.

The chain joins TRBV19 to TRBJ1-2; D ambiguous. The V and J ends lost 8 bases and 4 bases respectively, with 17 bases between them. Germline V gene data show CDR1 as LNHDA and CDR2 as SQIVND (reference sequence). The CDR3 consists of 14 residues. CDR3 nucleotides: TGTGCCAGTCACACTTCCAGCGGATTCTATGGCTACACCTTC. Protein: CASHTSSGFYGYTF.